This T cell receptor beta chain is from a study of shared clonotypes between healthy human individuals. Those who donated were healthy HIV-negative adults, with no recent acute infections or vaccinations reported. Trimming took off 0 bases at V and 4 bases at J, with 6 bases between the two ends. Germline-derived CDR1 and CDR2 are SEHNR and FQNEAQ (reference sequence). This CDR3 spans 14 amino acids. Genomic DNA (from each subset) was split evenly across several immunoSEQ plates. TCRdb keeps only in-frame clones here, not all; method: immunoSEQ multiplex PCR. The top ten clones hold around 0.13% of a sample with around 2.1 million clones, around 95% of them seen once. Findings of the study overall: Large sequencing depth failed to make sorted-subset sequencing complete, rarefaction showed.

Details on this clone: Its antigen is still unknown.

What was sequenced was naive CD4+ T cells sorted from blood. Noted subset: CD45RA+ positively selected. The rearrangement links TRBV7-9 to TRBJ2-2, with D unclear. The receptor's source is a man younger than 35 in good health. The CDR3 here is CASSLAPSTGELFF. CDR3 DNA: TGTGCCAGCAGCTTAGCGCCTAGCACCGGGGAGCTGTTTTTT.